One and the same sample provided the 5 T cell receptor beta chains below, sequenced in a study of T cell responses to AZD1222 COVID-19 vaccine. Sequenced by immunoSEQ multiplex PCR; TCRdb stores in-frame clones only, minus some. The table has approximately 140,000 clones, 90% to 95% seen once. Specimen: peripheral blood, collected on day 0 of AZD1222 vaccination. The receptors stem from an adult in good health.

The V gene is TRBV18, the J gene TRBJ2-3; D is perhaps TRBD2 (5 bases). CDR1 and CDR2 from the germline V gene are KGHSH and LQKENI. The CDR3 consists of 15 residues. The V gene lost 3 bases and the J gene lost 2 bases, with 12 bases spanning the gap. For the CDR3, the DNA is TGTGCCAGCTCACCTGCCGGGATCCTCACAGATACGCAGTATTTT. It encodes CASSPAGILTDTQYF. Variable domain in full (rest from reference TRBV18 and TRBJ2-3): NAGVMQNPRHLVRRRGQEARLRCSPMKGHSHVYWYRQLPEEGLKFMVYLQKENIIDESGMPKERFSAEFPKEGPSILRIQQVVRGDSAAYFCASSPAGILTDTQYFGPGTRLTVL.

The V call is TRBV5-5, the J call TRBJ1-1; 7 bases line up with TRBD1. J gave up 7 bases and V 3 bases, and 15 bases lay outside the gene matches. Germline CDR1 is SGHKS and CDR2 is YYEKEE (reference sequence). This CDR3 spans 16 amino acids. The CDR3 DNA follows: TGTGCCAGCAGCTCCAGACAGGGTATTGGGGAGCTTGAAGCTTTCTTT. It codes for CASSSRQGIGELEAFF.

This sequence joins TRBV30 and TRBJ1-2; D not resolved. This CDR3 spans 16 amino acids. Trimming shortened V by 4 bases and J by 5 bases, and 23 bases separated the two germline ends. Germline loops: CDR1 GTSNPN, CDR2 SVGIG (reference sequence). CDR3 amino acids: CAWIREDTVEQYGYTF. The CDR3 nucleotides read TGTGCCTGGATCCGTGAAGACACGGTTGAACAGTATGGCTACACCTTC.

The rearrangement links TRBV2 to TRBJ1-1; D is possibly TRBD1 (5 bases). This CDR3 region has 12 residues. Trimming left V 8 bases short and J 4 bases short, with 11 bases between. Germline loops: CDR1 SNHLY, CDR2 FYNNEI. The DNA for the CDR3 is TGTGCCAGCCATTGGGGGGGCACTGAAGCTTTCTTT. The encoded protein is CASHWGGTEAFF. The complete variable domain, with remaining parts taken from reference TRBV2 and TRBJ1-1, reads EPEVTQTPSHQVTQMGQEVILRCVPISNHLYFYWYRQILGQKVEFLVSFYNNEISEKSEIFDDQFSVERPDGSNFTLKIRSTKLEDSAMYFCASHWGGTEAFFGQGTRLTVV.

The chain uses TRBV19 and TRBJ1-5, with TRBD1 identical over 7 bases. Unmatched junction bases numbered 10, after V lost 6 bases and J lost 8 bases. The CDR3 runs to 14 residues. Germline V gives CDR1 LNHDA, CDR2 SQIVND (reference sequence). The CDR3 here is CASSQGGTWEPQHF. The CDR3 DNA reads as TGTGCCAGTAGCCAGGGGGGGACCTGGGAGCCCCAGCATTTT.